The 15 T cell receptor beta chains in this list originate from one sample, sequenced in a study of T cell responses to AZD1222 COVID-19 vaccine. TCRdb's copy holds only in-frame clones and misses some; the assay was immunoSEQ multiplex PCR. Counted here are 100,000 to 150,000 clones, approximately 90% occurring once; the ten biggest clones make up approximately 12%. The material was peripheral blood, obtained on day 0 of MenACWY control vaccination. The receptors originated from an adult in good health.

V usage is TRBV7-6 and J usage is TRBJ2-1, with 11 bases aligning to TRBD1. V lost 5 bases and J lost 9; bases outside the gene matches: 15. The CDR3 length is 17 residues. The V gene's germline CDR1 is SGHVS and CDR2 FNYEAQ. CDR3 DNA: TGTGCCAGCAGCCCTCCCCCTGTTGGGACAGGGGGGGGTGAGCAGTTCTTC. Encoded protein: CASSPPPVGTGGGEQFF. Full variable domain (rest looked up from reference TRBV7-6 and TRBJ2-1): GAGVSQSPRYKVTKRGQDVALRCDPISGHVSLYWYRQALGQGPEFLTYFNYEAQQDKSGLPNDRFSAERPEGSISTLTIQRTEQRDSAMYRCASSPPPVGTGGGEQFFGPGTRLTVL.

In regard to this clone: This sample also contains other DNA sequences that code for the same CDR3. The chain joins TRBV9 to TRBJ2-1, with 10 nucleotides matching TRBD2. Germline V gene lookup returns CDR1 SGDLS and CDR2 YYNGEE. Losses at the gene ends were 3 bases for V and 7 bases for J; bases not matched to a gene: 7. CDR3 size: 15 residues. CDR3: CASSARLAGRNEQFF. DNA of the CDR3: TGTGCCAGCAGCGCGAGACTAGCGGGTCGAAATGAGCAGTTCTTC.

CDR3 DNA sequence: TGTGCCAGCAGCCAAGATGGAGGATACAATGAGCAGTTCTTC. It encodes CASSQDGGYNEQFF. The rearrangement joins TRBV3-1 (or the pseudogene TRBV3-2) to TRBJ2-1, with D possibly TRBD2 on 5 matching bases. The germline CDR1 and CDR2 sequences are LGHDT and YNNKEL (reference sequence). The CDR3 is made up of 14 amino acids. Trimming took off 0 bases at V and 4 bases at J, with 7 bases between the two ends.

The chain couples TRBV5-1 to TRBJ2-1, with TRBD2 as a possible D gene (5 bases). Germline CDR1 is SGHRS and CDR2 is YFSETQ. The ends were cut back, 4 bases at V and 4 bases at J, with 12 bases in the middle. The length of the CDR3 is 14 residues. This CDR3 reads CASSQADQYNEQFF. In DNA, the CDR3 is TGCGCCAGCAGCCAAGCGGACCAATACAATGAGCAGTTCTTC. Filled out from reference TRBV5-1 and TRBJ2-1, the complete variable domain reads KAGVTQTPRYLIKTRGQQVTLSCSPISGHRSVSWYQQTPGQGLQFLFEYFSETQRNKGNFPGRFSGRQFSNSRSEMNVSTLELGDSALYLCASSQADQYNEQFFGPGTRLTVL.

The chain is built from TRBV11-2 and TRBJ2-2; D is unclear. Between the trimmed V and J ends, which lost 5 bases and 6 bases, there was a span of 7 bases. This CDR3 comprises 12 residues. Germline assignment: CDR1 SGHAT and CDR2 FQNNGV. The CDR3 bases are TGTGCCAGCAGCGTCTTAGCCGGGGAGCTGTTTTTT. As protein: CASSVLAGELFF.

This chain links TRBV4-2 with TRBJ1-1, with D unresolved. The CDR3 extends over 17 amino acids. The V gene lost 1 base and the J gene lost 1 base, with 16 bases spanning the gap. CDR1 LGHNA and CDR2 YNFKEQ come from the germline V gene. DNA of the CDR3: TGTGCCAGCAGCCAAGGGGGAGGTTTTAACCCGAACACTGAAGCTTTCTTT. Translated, it gives CASSQGGGFNPNTEAFF.

The rearrangement uses TRBV2 and TRBJ1-1, with 9 bases matching TRBD1. The CDR3 totals 12 residues. Looked up from germline, CDR1 is SNHLY and CDR2 is FYNNEI. Trimming cost V 7 bases and J 11 bases; bases outside gene matches: 8. This CDR3 reads CASNPGTGNAFF. The CDR3 coding sequence is TGTGCCAGCAACCCCGGGACAGGGAATGCTTTCTTT.

The chain couples TRBV9 to TRBJ2-7; TRBD1 or TRBD2 may be the D gene (5 bases each). Germline V CDR1 and CDR2: SGDLS, YYNGEE. Between the trimmed V and J ends, which lost 4 bases and 5 bases, there was a span of 19 bases. The CDR3 consists of 15 residues. The CDR3 reads CASSQFGAPWDEQYF. CDR3 DNA sequence: TGTGCCAGCAGCCAATTCGGGGCCCCCTGGGACGAGCAGTACTTC.

The V call is TRBV25-1, the J call TRBJ1-1, with 9 positions matching TRBD1. V was pared by 2 bases and J by 10 bases, with 8 bases of the junction left unmatched. CDR3 size: 14 residues. The germline CDR1 and CDR2 sequences are MGHDK and SYGVNS. The CDR3 here is CASSEGTGLPVAFF. The CDR3 nucleotides read TGTGCCAGCAGTGAAGGGACAGGGTTGCCTGTAGCTTTCTTT.

CDR3: CASSQGTSGTQETQYF. The CDR3 DNA reads TGCGCCAGCAGCCAAGGGACTAGCGGGACGCAAGAGACCCAGTACTTC. The chain joins TRBV4-3 to TRBJ2-5, with 12 bases aligning to TRBD2. In germline, CDR1 is LGHNA, CDR2 YSLEER. V trimming: 1 base; J trimming: 2 bases; junction bases outside the gene matches: 2. The CDR3 covers 16 residues.

This clone was detected once. The chain's CDR3 is CASSYSTTNEKLFF. CDR3 DNA: TGTGCCAGCAGTTACTCCACAACTAATGAAAAACTGTTTTTT. The chain is built from TRBV6-2 or TRBV6-3 and TRBJ1-4; D ambiguous. CDR3 length equals 14 residues. From germline, CDR1 is MNHEY and CDR2 SVGEGT. Trimming removed 0 bases from V and 0 bases from J, with 2 bases in between.

Only one count was recorded for this clone. V gene TRBV19 combines with J gene TRBJ1-6; D perhaps matches TRBD1 (5 bases). This CDR3 spans 17 amino acids. The V gene's germline CDR1 is LNHDA and CDR2 SQIVND (reference sequence). Trimming took off 3 bases at V and 7 bases at J, with 19 bases between the two ends. The CDR3 sequence: CASSIGYFDRGNSPLHF. DNA for the CDR3: TGTGCCAGTAGTATTGGGTATTTCGACAGAGGGAATTCACCCCTCCACTTT. Supplemented by reference TRBV19 and TRBJ1-6, the full variable domain reads DGGITQSPKYLFRKEGQNVTLSCEQNLNHDAMYWYRQDPGQGLRLIYYSQIVNDFQKGDIAEGYSVSREKKESFPLTVTSAQKNPTAFYLCASSIGYFDRGNSPLHFGNGTRLTVT.

The chain has TRBV29-1 and TRBJ2-7; 8 bases match TRBD1. The junction had 15 bases not matched to a gene; V was cut back by 2 bases and J by 9 bases. The CDR3 has 15 amino acids. CDR1 and CDR2 from the germline V gene are SQVTM and ANQGSEA. The CDR3 reads CSVERGAGGFRVQYF. DNA of the CDR3: TGCAGCGTTGAAAGGGGGGCAGGGGGCTTCAGGGTGCAGTACTTC.

The rearrangement uses TRBV2 and TRBJ2-6; D is unclear. This CDR3 has 14 residues. V lost 1 base and J 0 bases, leaving 1 base between the germline ends. Germline CDR1 and CDR2: SNHLY and FYNNEI. In DNA form, the CDR3 reads TGTGCCAGCAGTGAAGACTCTGGGGCCAACGTCCTGACTTTC. Protein: CASSEDSGANVLTF.

The V call is TRBV12-3 or TRBV12-4, the J call TRBJ2-7; D is uncertain. The CDR3 has 13 residues. The ends were cut back, 3 bases at V and 0 bases at J, with 6 bases in the middle. The CDR3 is CASSLVTSYEQYF. The CDR3 DNA reads TGTGCCAGCAGTTTGGTGACCTCCTACGAGCAGTACTTC.